Below are 2 T cell receptor beta chains sequenced from a single sample in a study of T cells after posttransplantation cyclophosphamide (dated by TCRdb to about 2016). Taken with the paper, the label for treatment or condition translates to: high-dose cyclophosphamide on days +3 and +4 as single-agent GVHD prophylaxis. PTCy patients received busulfan and fludarabine conditioning, a related or unrelated marrow graft, and cyclophosphamide on days +3 and +4. The method was the immunoSEQ multiplex PCR assay. TCRdb took this table from immuneACCESS and kept in-frame rearrangements with V and J called. Such tables lack part of the clones; where checked against another copy, unresolved V genes explain under half of the gap, and the rest is unexplained. The sample yields approximately 16,000 clones; roughly 81% were counted once. The ten largest clonotypes hold roughly 29% of the sample. The sequencing here drew on CD8+ T cells sorted from PBMCs, taken just over 1,900 days after a stem cell transplant with posttransplant cyclophosphamide. The source of these receptors is a female patient between 40 and 50 years old who received an allogeneic stem cell transplant from a related donor, was CMV-positive, and had no GVHD. Some T cells may be donor cells from the graft after a transplant.

This clone was counted between two and nine times. The genes are TRBV5-1 and TRBJ2-7; 9 nucleotides line up with TRBD1. From germline, CDR1 is SGHRS and CDR2 YFSETQ. The CDR3 runs 14 residues. V dropped 9 bases and J dropped 2; count of bases not matched to a gene: 9. The CDR3: CATSGDRATYEQYF. The DNA of the CDR3 is TGCGCCACCTCGGGGGACAGGGCTACCTACGAGCAGTACTTC.

The chain has TRBV10-3 and TRBJ2-7; perhaps TRBD2 as D (6 bases). V lost 0 bases to trimming and J lost 6 bases, with 12 bases between them. The CDR3 runs 14 residues. Germline-derived CDR1 and CDR2 are ENHRY and SYGVKD. CDR3 nucleotides: TGTGCCATCAGTGAGTCCCCCGGAGGGTCCGAGCAGTACTTC. Its translation is CAISESPGGSEQYF.